The next 16 T cell receptor beta chains were all read from a single sample in a study of beta chain features in type 1 diabetes. The entirety of the isolated RNA underwent reverse transcription, so expressed TCRB transcripts were sequenced. Profiling relied on immunoSEQ multiplex PCR, and the TCRdb table lists in-frame clones only, not all of them. The table shows some 900,000 clones, with 15% to 20% occurring only once. The specimen was naive CD4+ T cells from blood. These receptors originate from a woman aged 18 to 35 in good health.

The chain carries TRBV6-5 and TRBJ1-5, with a tentative D call TRBD1 (6 bases). This CDR3 has 12 amino acids. V was shortened by 11 bases and J by 1 base, with 9 bases between the two germline ends. Germline V gives CDR1 MNHEY, CDR2 SVGAGI. This CDR3 reads CAGGGSNQPQHF. For the CDR3, the DNA is TGTGCCGGGGGCGGGAGCAATCAGCCCCAGCATTTT.

Here the CDR3 reads CASSVGTELYTGELFF. DNA for the CDR3: TGTGCCAGCAGCGTAGGGACAGAGTTATACACCGGGGAGCTGTTTTTT. J is TRBJ2-2 and V is TRBV9, with TRBD1 as a possible D gene (6 bases). Deletions cut 0 bases from V and 3 bases from J, with 12 bases between. This CDR3 has 16 residues. Germline-derived CDR1 and CDR2 are SGDLS and YYNGEE. The complete variable domain, with remaining parts taken from reference TRBV9 and TRBJ2-2, reads DSGVTQTPKHLITATGQRVTLRCSPRSGDLSVYWYQQSLDQGLQFLIQYYNGEERAKGNILERFSAQQFPDLHSELNLSSLELGDSALYFCASSVGTELYTGELFFGEGSRLTVL.

This clone was counted a few times. This chain joins TRBV5-1 and TRBJ2-1, with 8 bases lining up with TRBD2. The length of the CDR3 is 15 residues. Trimming cost V 4 bases and J 10 bases; bases outside gene matches: 13. CDR1 and CDR2 (germline): SGHRS, YFSETQ. In DNA, the CDR3 is TGCGCCAGCAGCCTTAGCGGGGAGGTTCTAGGGGAGCAGTTCTTC. As protein: CASSLSGEVLGEQFF.

This clone was counted a few times. CDR3 region: CASNSAGFYNEQFF. CDR3 in DNA: TGTGCCAGCAATTCAGCGGGATTTTACAATGAGCAGTTCTTC. The V call is TRBV2, the J call TRBJ2-1, with 7 bases lining up with TRBD2. J was trimmed by 4 bases and V by 7 bases; bases with no gene match: 7. The CDR3 is 14 amino acids. CDR1 SNHLY and CDR2 FYNNEI come from the germline V gene.

Only a few counts were recorded for this clone. This rearrangement joins TRBV6-1 to TRBJ2-5; TRBD1 matches 7 bases. The CDR3 totals 13 residues. The V gene's germline CDR1 is MNHNS and CDR2 SASEGT. V was clipped by 8 bases and J by 1 base; unmatched bases: 4. The CDR3 protein is CASSHRGQETQYF. CDR3 in DNA: TGTGCCAGCTCCCACAGGGGCCAAGAGACCCAGTACTTC.

The chain has TRBV5-1 and TRBJ2-1; a weak D match, TRBD2 (6 bases). Per the germline V gene, CDR1 is SGHRS and CDR2 is YFSETQ. This CDR3 comprises 13 residues. V lost 8 bases, J lost 6 bases, and 15 bases lay in between. The CDR3 reads CASATGVGNEQFF. As DNA, the CDR3 is TGCGCCAGTGCGACGGGAGTGGGCAATGAGCAGTTCTTC. The full variable domain, its missing parts supplied by reference TRBV5-1 and TRBJ2-1, is KAGVTQTPRYLIKTRGQQVTLSCSPISGHRSVSWYQQTPGQGLQFLFEYFSETQRNKGNFPGRFSGRQFSNSRSEMNVSTLELGDSALYLCASATGVGNEQFFGPGTRLTVL.

This clone was recorded a few times. The chain has TRBV7-9 and TRBJ2-7; D gene ambiguous. Germline CDR1 SEHNR, CDR2 FQNEAQ (reference sequence). V was shortened by 5 bases and J by 0 bases, with 8 bases between the two germline ends. CDR3 length equals 13 residues. CDR3 DNA sequence: TGTGCCAGCAGCGGTAGAAGCTCCTACGAGCAGTACTTC. Protein sequence: CASSGRSSYEQYF.

V usage is TRBV5-1 and J usage is TRBJ1-1; 10 nucleotides agree with TRBD1. V gave up 8 bases and J gave up 5 bases; unmatched junction bases: 6. CDR1 and CDR2 from the germline V gene are SGHRS and YFSETQ. The CDR3 is 13 amino acids. This CDR3 is CASAPGQGTEAFF. CDR3 nucleotide sequence: TGCGCCAGTGCCCCGGGACAGGGGACTGAAGCTTTCTTT. Complete variable domain (other parts from reference TRBV5-1 and TRBJ1-1): KAGVTQTPRYLIKTRGQQVTLSCSPISGHRSVSWYQQTPGQGLQFLFEYFSETQRNKGNFPGRFSGRQFSNSRSEMNVSTLELGDSALYLCASAPGQGTEAFFGQGTRLTVV.

This clone was counted a few times. The chain employs TRBV9 and TRBJ2-1; tentative D call: TRBD2 (6 bases). Trimming left V 0 bases short and J 9 bases short, with 13 bases between. Germline V gene lookup returns CDR1 SGDLS and CDR2 YYNGEE. The CDR3 loop spans 14 amino acids. The CDR3 here is CASSVDGGRIEQFF. The DNA of the CDR3 is TGTGCCAGCAGCGTAGACGGGGGAAGAATTGAGCAGTTCTTC. The whole variable domain, filled in from reference TRBV9 and TRBJ2-1, reads DSGVTQTPKHLITATGQRVTLRCSPRSGDLSVYWYQQSLDQGLQFLIQYYNGEERAKGNILERFSAQQFPDLHSELNLSSLELGDSALYFCASSVDGGRIEQFFGPGTRLTVL.

V and J are TRBV19 and TRBJ1-2; 7 positions agree with TRBD1. From germline, CDR1 is LNHDA and CDR2 SQIVND (reference sequence). There are 15 residues in the CDR3. The trim removed 7 bases at V and 2 bases at J, leaving 10 bases unmatched. CDR3 region: CASNSPDRSNYGYTF. CDR3 sequence (DNA): TGTGCCAGTAACTCACCGGACAGGTCGAACTATGGCTACACCTTC. Full variable domain (outside the CDR3, taken from reference TRBV19 and TRBJ1-2): DGGITQSPKYLFRKEGQNVTLSCEQNLNHDAMYWYRQDPGQGLRLIYYSQIVNDFQKGDIAEGYSVSREKKESFPLTVTSAQKNPTAFYLCASNSPDRSNYGYTFGSGTRLTVV.

The chain carries TRBV28 and TRBJ2-7; no reliable D call. This CDR3 has 11 amino acids. The germline CDR1 and CDR2 sequences are MDHEN and SYDVKM. The germline V and J ends were trimmed by 3 bases and 5 bases, with 5 bases remaining between them. For the CDR3, the DNA is TGTGCCAGCAGTTTTTTTGACGAGCAGTACTTC. Residues: CASSFFDEQYF. The variable domain in full, with the rest retrieved from reference TRBV28 and TRBJ2-7, is DVKVTQSSRYLVKRTGEKVFLECVQDMDHENMFWYRQDPGLGLRLIYFSYDVKMKEKGDIPEGYSVSREKKERFSLILESASTNQTSMYLCASSFFDEQYFGPGTRLTVT.

There are a few counts of this clone. V and J are TRBV7-2 and TRBJ1-5, with D hard to call. This CDR3 spans 15 amino acids. Trimming pared 0 bases from V and 2 bases from J, leaving 8 bases between. Per the germline V gene, CDR1 is SGHTA and CDR2 is FQGNSA. In DNA form, the CDR3 reads TGTGCCAGCAGCTTAGCCCCAAGTGGCAATCAGCCCCAGCATTTT. Its protein product is CASSLAPSGNQPQHF.

The V call is TRBV7-6, the J call TRBJ1-2; TRBD1 matches 10 bases. There are 15 residues in the CDR3. Per germline, CDR1 SGHVS and CDR2 FNYEAQ. CDR3 amino acids: CACRDRGKKDYGYTF. The CDR3 region has the DNA TGTGCGTGTCGGGACAGGGGAAAGAAAGACTATGGCTACACCTTC.

This sequence joins TRBV11-2 and TRBJ2-2; D ambiguous. The germline V and J ends were trimmed by 1 base and 2 bases, with 5 bases remaining between them. Germline CDR1 is SGHAT and CDR2 is FQNNGV. The CDR3 runs to 14 residues. CDR3 nucleotides: TGTGCCAGCAGCTTAGCCGGTAACACCGGGGAGCTGTTTTTT. Its protein product is CASSLAGNTGELFF.

The chain recombines TRBV5-1 with TRBJ2-2; a weak D match, TRBD2 (5 bases). The V end was cut by 2 bases, the J end by 0 bases, with 8 bases between. CDR3 length: 15 residues. The germline V gene encodes CDR1 SGHRS and CDR2 YFSETQ. CDR3 DNA: TGCGCCAGCAGCTTTGAGGGTTCGAACACCGGGGAGCTGTTTTTT. This gives the protein CASSFEGSNTGELFF.

The chain recombines TRBV27 with TRBJ1-5, with TRBD1 identical over 9 bases. The CDR3 sequence is 15 residues long. Per germline, CDR1 MNHEY and CDR2 SMNVEV (reference sequence). V lost 5 bases and J lost 3; bases outside the gene matches: 5. The CDR3 reads CASSPWDRDNQPQHF. The DNA of the CDR3 is TGTGCCAGCAGTCCCTGGGACAGGGACAATCAGCCCCAGCATTTT.